These 3 T cell receptor beta chains were all obtained from the same sample, sequenced in a study of PD-L1 blockade in urothelial cancer. This sample's time point: peripheral blood 6 weeks after treatment start. Only in-frame clones appear in the TCRdb table, and some are missing; sequencing was by immunoSEQ multiplex PCR. The sample lists tens of thousands of clones; more than 65% were seen once. The sequences come from PBMCs, collected around atezolizumab (anti-PD-L1) treatment. The receptors were gathered from a man in his sixties or seventies with urothelial cancer.

The chain uses TRBV16 and TRBJ2-7, with D possibly being TRBD2 (5 bases). CDR1 KGHSY and CDR2 FQNENV come from the germline V gene. This CDR3 is built from 15 residues. The V end lost 7 bases, the J end lost 6 bases, and 22 bases lay between the germline ends. CDR3 nucleotide sequence: TGTGCCAGCACTCCTTTCACGGGCGACCGGGGCGAGCAGTACTTC. Protein product: CASTPFTGDRGEQYF.

In this sample, this clone turned up once. V is TRBV9 and J is TRBJ1-1; D not certain. The CDR3 totals 16 residues. The germline V gene has CDR1 SGDLS and CDR2 YYNGEE. V was cut by 4 bases and J by 0 bases, with 16 bases left in between. CDR3 protein: CASSPRIEEMNTEAFF. DNA of the CDR3: TGTGCCAGCAGCCCCCGGATAGAGGAGATGAACACTGAAGCTTTCTTT.

V is TRBV19 and J is TRBJ2-6, with 8 bases fitting TRBD1. Germline V gene lookup returns CDR1 LNHDA and CDR2 SQIVND (reference sequence). The CDR3 contains 19 residues. The J segment lost 0 bases and the V segment lost 3 bases, leaving 10 bases of the junction unmatched. CDR3 sequence: CASSIGAGTGSSGANVLTF. The CDR3 nucleotides are TGTGCCAGTAGTATCGGAGCCGGGACAGGCAGCTCTGGGGCCAACGTCCTGACTTTC.